This note documents a single T cell receptor (beta chain) sequence. Its target is not known. Sequencing was performed with immunoSEQ multiplex PCR; in TCRdb, only in-frame clones are kept and a portion is missing. The repertoire holds roughly 2.4 million clones, 90% to 96% seen once, with roughly 0.13% in the top ten. The CDR3 extends over 14 amino acids. Losses at the gene ends were 6 bases for V and 1 base for J; bases not matched to a gene: 5. CDR1 is MNHNY and CDR2 is SVGAGI in the germline V gene (reference sequence). This sample stems from a study of shared clonotypes between healthy human individuals. Study results and caveats: As a rule, naive subsets had a larger estimated richness than memory subsets.

This TCR derives from a man aged 18 to 29 in good health. The chain links TRBV6-6 to TRBJ2-7, with 8 nucleotides matching TRBD2. Specimen: naive CD4+ T cells sorted from blood. Noted subset: CD45RA+ positively selected. The CDR3 region is CASSRGGPSYEQYF. The CDR3 DNA follows: TGTGCCAGCAGCCGGGGGGGACCTTCCTACGAGCAGTACTTC.